These T cell receptor beta chains were read from a single sample in a study of shared clonotypes between healthy human individuals. Measured with immunoSEQ multiplex PCR; TCRdb has only the in-frame clones, and not every one. Here the sample spans fewer than 2.5 million clones, 93% being singletons. Sequencing was carried out using naive CD4+ T cells from PBMCs. These receptors all come from a man between 18 and 35 years old in good health. Some clones in this sample may be carry-over from other donors' samples. CDR3s include the opening cysteine and the closing phenylalanine or tryptophan. A row's size may be missing; if present it is once, few, many or a size class.

>TRBV7-9|NA
CASSLWGSEAQHEQFF
>TRBV5-8|NA
CASSLEGSRGTGELFF
>TRBV9|NA
CASSAPPGLAGGTYNEQFF
>TRBV18|once
CASSPLQGDQPQHF
>TRBV29-1|NA
CSVSTFSYEQYF
>TRBV5-1|NA
CASSSQGATYEQYF
>TRBV6-1|NA
CASSAGGASYEQYF
>TRBV7-9|NA
CASSSGNEQYF
>TRBV6-6|NA
CASRYQGQGPEKLFF
>TRBV28|NA
CASSSSPSDTEAFF
>TRBV7-2|NA
CASRPGWQLYTQYF
>TRBV6-1|NA
CASSDYRGEQFF
>TRBV28|NA
CASSALSGIQETQYF
>TRBV19|NA
CASSNHGEPQHF
>TRBV28|NA
CASSVYGPGTYNEQFF
>TRBV13|NA
CASSQTRERGWETQYF
>TRBV18|NA
CASSPGQGPEQYF
>TRBV5-1|NA
CASSLGSSGRSYNEQFF
>TRBV5-5|NA
CASSLASGRPRYNEQFF
>TRBV6-1|NA
CASGDPRGGEQYF
>TRBV18|NA
CASSPRTGGLGEQYF
>TRBV5-1|NA
CASSLTGNSGNTIYF
>TRBV7-6|NA
CASSPSGQNSPLHF
>TRBV10-3|NA
CAISSTETQYF
>TRBV5-1|NA
CASSPEYGSYEQYF
>TRBV18|NA
CASSLRTGPYEQYF
>TRBV25-1|NA
CASSEPNGGPGTQYF
>TRBV9|NA
CASSVGGQGAWETQYF
>TRBV11-2|NA
CASSLGSVYGYTF
>TRBV6-5|NA
CASSWDPNTGELFF
>TRBV7-7|NA
CASSSRLSKQGAYEKLFF
>TRBV29-1|NA
CSGGEDRRFYEQYF
>TRBV7-9|NA
CASDSTDTQYF
>TRBV7-3|NA
CASSLNGGGPGYGYTF
>TRBV21-1|NA
CASSYLGADNEQFF
>TRBV28|NA
CASRGFRVSSYEQYF
>TRBV11-2|NA
CASSADQGGEQYF
>TRBV21-1|NA
CASSKAGTSYYEQYF
>TRBV5-1|NA
CASSLGRFTEAFF
>TRBV9|once
CASSDRTGGYEQYF
>TRBV6-6|NA
CASSYSTGDEQYF